The entry below gives a single T cell receptor beta chain sequence along with its context. Its cognate antigen is unknown. V lost 4 bases, J lost 7 bases, and 17 bases lay in between. CDR1 is SGDLS, CDR2 YYNGEE, per germline. This CDR3 contains 15 residues. The entry originates in a study of shared clonotypes between healthy human individuals. DNA at about 210 ng, roughly 27,000 T cell genomes, went into sorted-subset replicate PCRs. Some clones are missing from TCRdb's copy, which holds only in-frame ones; the method was immunoSEQ multiplex PCR. The table shows about 1 million clones, with around 75% occurring only once. General study findings and limits: Approximately 5% of naive CD4 clonotypes were shared across a few donors.

The study enrolled healthy HIV-negative adults without recent acute infections or vaccinations as donors. The sample taken for sequencing was memory CD4+ T cells sorted from blood. Subset in this sample: CD45RA-negative fraction. The gene calls are TRBV9 and TRBJ2-2; D could derive from TRBD1 or TRBD2 (6 bases each). The sequence was obtained from a man between 18 and 35 years old in good health. CDR3: CASSPRPGADGELFF. The CDR3 nucleotides read TGTGCCAGCAGCCCTCGGCCGGGGGCGGACGGGGAGCTGTTTTTT.